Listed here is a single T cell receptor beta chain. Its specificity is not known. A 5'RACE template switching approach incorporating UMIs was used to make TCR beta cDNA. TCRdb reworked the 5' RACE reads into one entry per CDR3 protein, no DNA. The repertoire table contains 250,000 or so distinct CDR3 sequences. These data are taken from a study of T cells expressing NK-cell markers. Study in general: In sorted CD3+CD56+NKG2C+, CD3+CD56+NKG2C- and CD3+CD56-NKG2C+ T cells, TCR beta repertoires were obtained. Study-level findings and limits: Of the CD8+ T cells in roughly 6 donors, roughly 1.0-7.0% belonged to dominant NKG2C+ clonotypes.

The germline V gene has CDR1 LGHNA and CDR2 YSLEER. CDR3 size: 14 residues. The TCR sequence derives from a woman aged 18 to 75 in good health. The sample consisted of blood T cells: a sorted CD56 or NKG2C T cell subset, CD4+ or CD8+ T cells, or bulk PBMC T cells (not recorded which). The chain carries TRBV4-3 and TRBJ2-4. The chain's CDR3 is CASSYGLAKNIQYF.